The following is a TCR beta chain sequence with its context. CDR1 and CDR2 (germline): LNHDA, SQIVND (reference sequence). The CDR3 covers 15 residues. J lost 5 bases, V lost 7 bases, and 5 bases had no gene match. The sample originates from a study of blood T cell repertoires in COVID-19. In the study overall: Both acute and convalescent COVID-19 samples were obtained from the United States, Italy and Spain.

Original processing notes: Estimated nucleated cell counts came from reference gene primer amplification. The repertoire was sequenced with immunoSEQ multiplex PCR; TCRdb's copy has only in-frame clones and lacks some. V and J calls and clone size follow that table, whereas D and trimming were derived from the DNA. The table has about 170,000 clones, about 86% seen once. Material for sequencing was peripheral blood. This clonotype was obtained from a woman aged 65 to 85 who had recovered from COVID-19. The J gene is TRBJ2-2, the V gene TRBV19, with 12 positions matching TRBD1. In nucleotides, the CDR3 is TGTGCCAGTAAACCGGGACAGGGGGCGACCGGGGAGCTGTTTTTT. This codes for CASKPGQGATGELFF.